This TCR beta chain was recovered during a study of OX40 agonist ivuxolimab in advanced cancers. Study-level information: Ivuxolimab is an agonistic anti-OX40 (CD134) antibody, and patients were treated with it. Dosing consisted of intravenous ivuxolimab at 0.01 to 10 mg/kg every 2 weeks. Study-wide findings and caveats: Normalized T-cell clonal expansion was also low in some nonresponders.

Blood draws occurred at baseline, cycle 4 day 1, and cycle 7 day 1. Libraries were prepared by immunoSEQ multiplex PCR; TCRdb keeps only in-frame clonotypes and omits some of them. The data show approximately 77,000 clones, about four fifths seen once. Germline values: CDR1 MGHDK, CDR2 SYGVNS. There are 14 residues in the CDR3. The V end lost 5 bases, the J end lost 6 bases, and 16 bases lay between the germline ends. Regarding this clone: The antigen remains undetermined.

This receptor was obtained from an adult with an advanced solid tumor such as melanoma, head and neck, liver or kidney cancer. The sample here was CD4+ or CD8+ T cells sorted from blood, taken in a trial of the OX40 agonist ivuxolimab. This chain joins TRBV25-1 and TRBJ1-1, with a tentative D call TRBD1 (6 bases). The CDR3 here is CASSKQGGKAEAFF. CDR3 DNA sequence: TGTGCCAGCAGTAAACAGGGAGGGAAGGCTGAAGCTTTCTTT.